A selection of T cell receptor beta chains follows, all from one sample in a study of Tregs in tolerant kidney transplant recipients. Profiled with immunoSEQ multiplex PCR; TCRdb holds only in-frame clones, not every one. The sample carries approximately 100,000 clones, more than 85% recorded once. Sequencing was performed on CD4+ T cells from blood, taken before the transplant. Source of these receptors: a human donor who received a combined kidney and bone marrow transplant. The CDR3 runs from the conserved cysteine through the conserved F or W. Fields, in order: D gene, CDR3 length, clone size, J gene, V gene, CDR3 protein, CDR3 DNA. D genes are given only for firm matches. Only part of the rows carry a size: once, few, many, or a class if the clone is expanded.

D: TRBD1; length: 15; size: -; J: TRBJ1-5; V: TRBV2; CDR3: CASRPRQGGNQPQHF; DNA: TGTGCCAGCAGACCTCGACAGGGTGGCAATCAGCCCCAGCATTTT
D: -; length: 14; size: -; J: TRBJ2-3; V: TRBV15; CDR3: CATSRGLSPDTQYF; DNA: TGTGCCACCAGCAGGGGCCTCAGCCCAGATACGCAGTATTTT
D: TRBD1; length: 16; size: -; J: TRBJ1-2; V: TRBV18; CDR3: CASSPYLLTGSYGYTF; DNA: TGTGCCAGCTCACCATACCTATTGACAGGGTCCTATGGCTACACCTTC
D: TRBD2; length: 15; size: -; J: TRBJ2-1; V: TRBV7-7; CDR3: CASSSTPGLGNEQFF; DNA: TGTGCCAGCAGCTCAACGCCGGGACTAGGTAATGAGCAGTTCTTC
D: -; length: 16; size: -; J: TRBJ1-5; V: TRBV27; CDR3: CASKERAVLGNQPQHF; DNA: TGTGCCAGCAAGGAGAGGGCAGTTCTAGGCAATCAGCCCCAGCATTTT
D: -; length: 11; size: -; J: TRBJ2-5; V: TRBV20-1; CDR3: CSASTRSPQYF; DNA: TGCAGTGCTAGCACCCGGAGCCCCCAGTACTTC
D: -; length: 13; size: -; J: TRBJ2-3; V: TRBV5-1; CDR3: CASSPPSHDTQYF; DNA: TGCGCCAGCAGCCCTCCTAGCCATGATACGCAGTATTTT
D: -; length: 14; size: -; J: TRBJ1-1; V: TRBV6-4; CDR3: CASSDSGKGTEAFF; DNA: TGTGCCAGCAGTGATTCAGGGAAGGGCACTGAAGCTTTCTTT
D: TRBD1; length: 16; size: -; J: TRBJ1-2; V: TRBV7-2; CDR3: CASRKPGTGGKYGYTF; DNA: TGTGCCAGCAGGAAGCCCGGGACAGGGGGCAAGTATGGCTACACCTTC
D: -; length: 15; size: once; J: TRBJ1-3; V: TRBV5-4; CDR3: CASSLRRSSGNTIYF; DNA: TGTGCCAGCAGCTTACGGCGGAGCTCTGGAAACACCATATATTTT
D: -; length: 14; size: -; J: TRBJ1-2; V: TRBV28; CDR3: CASSQASPNYGYTF; DNA: TGTGCCAGCAGTCAGGCCTCTCCCAACTATGGCTACACCTTC
D: -; length: 15; size: -; J: TRBJ1-1; V: TRBV5-4; CDR3: CASNPGGGGGTEAFF; DNA: TGTGCCAGCAACCCGGGGGGGGGCGGAGGAACTGAAGCTTTCTTT
D: TRBD1; length: 15; size: -; J: TRBJ1-4; V: TRBV5-1; CDR3: CASSLRQGAGEKLFF; DNA: TGCGCCAGCAGCTTAAGACAGGGGGCAGGAGAAAAACTGTTTTTT
D: -; length: 15; size: -; J: TRBJ2-2; V: TRBV6-5; CDR3: CASSYWGQNTGELFF; DNA: TGTGCCAGCAGTTACTGGGGGCAAAACACCGGGGAGCTGTTTTTT
D: -; length: 12; size: -; J: TRBJ2-7; V: TRBV7-9; CDR3: CASTPFRGEQYF; DNA: TGTGCCAGCACCCCGTTTAGGGGCGAGCAGTACTTC
D: TRBD2; length: 16; size: -; J: TRBJ2-3; V: TRBV30; CDR3: CAWSGPLAGGGDTQYF; DNA: TGTGCCTGGAGCGGACCTCTAGCGGGAGGGGGAGATACGCAGTATTTT
D: TRBD1; length: 13; size: -; J: TRBJ2-5; V: TRBV18; CDR3: CASSDRVGETQYF; DNA: TGTGCCAGCTCCGACAGGGTTGGAGAGACCCAGTACTTC
D: -; length: 15; size: -; J: TRBJ2-2; V: TRBV4-3; CDR3: CASSQDDRYTGELFF; DNA: TGCGCCAGCAGCCAAGATGACAGATACACCGGGGAGCTGTTTTTT
D: -; length: 15; size: once; J: TRBJ1-2; V: TRBV4-3; CDR3: CASSQGVRVDYGYTF; DNA: TGCGCCAGCAGCCAAGGAGTCAGGGTTGACTATGGCTACACCTTC
D: TRBD2; length: 14; size: few; J: TRBJ2-7; V: TRBV5-1; CDR3: CASSLRLAGGEQYF; DNA: TGCGCCAGCAGCTTGAGGCTAGCGGGAGGCGAGCAGTACTTC
D: -; length: 14; size: -; J: TRBJ2-2; V: TRBV7-6; CDR3: CASSLSGNTGELFF; DNA: TGTGCCAGCAGCTTATCGGGGAACACCGGGGAGCTGTTTTTT
D: TRBD1; length: 13; size: -; J: TRBJ2-7; V: TRBV30; CDR3: CAWSVQGANEQYF; DNA: TGTGCCTGGAGTGTACAGGGGGCAAACGAGCAGTACTTC
D: TRBD2; length: 17; size: once; J: TRBJ2-7; V: TRBV6-1; CDR3: CASSEVFGGRAPYEQYF; DNA: TGTGCCAGCAGTGAAGTTTTCGGCGGGAGGGCCCCCTACGAGCAGTACTTC
D: -; length: 15; size: -; J: TRBJ1-5; V: TRBV4-2; CDR3: CASSLSTRVNQPQHF; DNA: TGTGCCAGCAGCTTGTCAACCAGGGTAAATCAGCCCCAGCATTTT
D: -; length: 13; size: -; J: TRBJ2-2; V: TRBV6-5; CDR3: CASMREATGELFF; DNA: TGTGCCAGCATGCGTGAGGCCACCGGGGAGCTGTTTTTT
D: TRBD1; length: 15; size: once; J: TRBJ1-2; V: TRBV29-1; CDR3: CSVELGQGGPYGYTF; DNA: TGCAGCGTTGAATTGGGACAGGGAGGACCCTATGGCTACACCTTC
D: TRBD1; length: 16; size: -; J: TRBJ2-1; V: TRBV30; CDR3: CAWTWGTGGSYNEQFF; DNA: TGTGCCTGGACGTGGGGGACAGGGGGTTCCTACAATGAGCAGTTCTTC
D: TRBD2; length: 17; size: -; J: TRBJ2-6; V: TRBV19; CDR3: CASSSTSGVSGANVLTF; DNA: TGTGCCAGTAGTAGTACTAGCGGGGTCTCTGGGGCCAACGTCCTGACTTTC
D: -; length: 12; size: -; J: TRBJ2-4; V: TRBV6-1; CDR3: CASRDSRDIQYF; DNA: TGTGCCAGCAGAGACAGCCGGGACATTCAGTACTTC
D: TRBD2; length: 15; size: -; J: TRBJ2-1; V: TRBV10-2; CDR3: CASSESLAVYNEQFF; DNA: TGCGCCAGCAGTGAGTCTCTAGCGGTCTACAATGAGCAGTTCTTC
D: TRBD1; length: 15; size: -; J: TRBJ1-3; V: TRBV19; CDR3: CAAETSGTGGNTIYF; DNA: TGTGCCGCAGAAACCTCCGGGACAGGGGGAAACACCATATATTTT
D: TRBD1; length: 16; size: -; J: TRBJ2-2; V: TRBV4-1; CDR3: CASTIQGAFNTGELFF; DNA: TGCGCCAGCACGATTCAGGGGGCGTTTAACACCGGGGAGCTGTTTTTT
D: TRBD1; length: 19; size: -; J: TRBJ2-5; V: TRBV28; CDR3: CASSSLPVATGTRKETQYF; DNA: TGTGCCAGCAGCTCTTTGCCCGTCGCGACAGGGACCAGGAAAGAGACCCAGTACTTC
D: -; length: 14; size: -; J: TRBJ2-7; V: TRBV4-3; CDR3: CASSQAGGPGEQYF; DNA: TGCGCCAGCAGCCAAGCCGGAGGGCCGGGCGAGCAGTACTTC
D: -; length: 15; size: few; J: TRBJ1-3; V: TRBV14; CDR3: CASSQVPGSGNTIYF; DNA: TGTGCCAGCAGCCAAGTACCAGGCTCTGGAAACACCATATATTTT
D: TRBD1; length: 13; size: -; J: TRBJ2-5; V: TRBV19; CDR3: CASSTLGQVAQYF; DNA: TGTGCCAGTAGTACCTTGGGACAGGTCGCCCAGTACTTC
D: -; length: 13; size: -; J: TRBJ1-3; V: TRBV19; CDR3: CASNSGSGNTIYF; DNA: TGTGCCAGTAATTCCGGCTCTGGAAACACCATATATTTT
D: -; length: 13; size: -; J: TRBJ2-5; V: TRBV5-1; CDR3: CASSRSGTGDQYF; DNA: TGCGCCAGCAGTAGGTCAGGAACAGGTGACCAGTACTTC
D: -; length: 11; size: -; J: TRBJ2-7; V: TRBV7-2; CDR3: CASSLRLLQYF; DNA: TGTGCCAGCAGCTTAAGACTATTGCAGTACTTC
D: -; length: 13; size: -; J: TRBJ2-3; V: TRBV6-6; CDR3: CASAFTSTDTQYF; DNA: TGTGCCAGCGCCTTTACTAGCACAGATACGCAGTATTTT
D: TRBD1; length: 16; size: -; J: TRBJ1-1; V: TRBV25-1; CDR3: CASSEYRTGLNTEAFF; DNA: TGTGCCAGCAGTGAATATAGGACAGGGCTGAACACTGAAGCTTTCTTT
D: -; length: 14; size: once; J: TRBJ2-5; V: TRBV9; CDR3: CASSVMGAQETQYF; DNA: TGTGCCAGCAGCGTAATGGGGGCCCAAGAGACCCAGTACTTC
D: -; length: 15; size: -; J: TRBJ2-2; V: TRBV10-3; CDR3: CAISPTGANTGELFF; DNA: TGTGCCATCAGCCCGACAGGCGCGAACACCGGGGAGCTGTTTTTT
D: TRBD1; length: 15; size: -; J: TRBJ1-2; V: TRBV10-2; CDR3: CASSEPGQGSSGYTF; DNA: TGCGCCAGCAGTGAGCCGGGACAGGGTTCTTCTGGCTACACCTTC
D: TRBD2; length: 15; size: -; J: TRBJ2-5; V: TRBV19; CDR3: CASSRGTSGQETQYF; DNA: TGTGCCAGTAGTCGGGGGACTAGCGGACAAGAGACCCAGTACTTC
D: -; length: 13; size: -; J: TRBJ1-5; V: TRBV7-6; CDR3: CASTGSPNQPQHF; DNA: TGTGCCAGCACAGGGTCCCCTAATCAGCCCCAGCATTTT
D: TRBD2; length: 16; size: -; J: TRBJ2-7; V: TRBV4-3; CDR3: CASSHDLTSGSYEQYF; DNA: TGCGCCAGCAGCCATGACCTTACTAGCGGGAGTTACGAGCAGTACTTC
D: -; length: 16; size: -; J: TRBJ2-2; V: TRBV9; CDR3: CASSVGGSGNTGELFF; DNA: TGTGCCAGCAGCGTAGGAGGGAGTGGGAACACCGGGGAGCTGTTTTTT
D: -; length: 14; size: -; J: TRBJ2-5; V: TRBV10-3; CDR3: CAIGVGRAGETQYF; DNA: TGTGCCATCGGAGTAGGCAGGGCGGGGGAGACCCAGTACTTC
D: TRBD2; length: 17; size: few; J: TRBJ2-1; V: TRBV19; CDR3: CASSIGLAGGSYNEQFF; DNA: TGTGCCAGTAGTATAGGACTAGCGGGAGGTTCCTACAATGAGCAGTTCTTC
D: -; length: 17; size: -; J: TRBJ2-5; V: TRBV21-1; CDR3: CASSSAAGQGADETQYF; DNA: TGTGCCAGCAGCAGCGCCGCCGGACAGGGGGCAGATGAGACCCAGTACTTC
D: TRBD1; length: 13; size: -; J: TRBJ2-5; V: TRBV7-9; CDR3: CASSLTGWETQYF; DNA: TGTGCCAGCAGCTTGACAGGGTGGGAGACCCAGTACTTC
D: TRBD1; length: 15; size: -; J: TRBJ1-2; V: TRBV7-9; CDR3: CASRTPGQGHYGYTF; DNA: TGTGCCAGCAGGACCCCGGGACAGGGACACTATGGCTACACCTTC
D: -; length: 14; size: -; J: TRBJ2-7; V: TRBV7-2; CDR3: CASSFVDGSNEQYF; DNA: TGTGCCAGCAGCTTTGTAGACGGGAGCAACGAGCAGTACTTC
D: -; length: 13; size: once; J: TRBJ1-1; V: TRBV7-9; CDR3: CASSLYQQGEAFF; DNA: TGTGCCAGCAGCTTATATCAACAGGGAGAAGCTTTCTTT
D: -; length: 16; size: -; J: TRBJ2-1; V: TRBV7-7; CDR3: CASSPRVAAGYNEQFF; DNA: TGTGCCAGCAGCCCTCGGGTAGCGGCCGGCTACAATGAGCAGTTCTTC
D: TRBD1; length: 13; size: once; J: TRBJ1-1; V: TRBV5-1; CDR3: CASSRQGDTEAFF; DNA: TGCGCCAGCAGCCGACAGGGGGACACTGAAGCTTTCTTT
D: TRBD1; length: 13; size: few; J: TRBJ1-2; V: TRBV2; CDR3: CASSETGGEGYTF; DNA: TGTGCCAGCAGCGAGACAGGGGGGGAGGGCTACACCTTC